This T cell receptor (beta chain) was sequenced during a study of T cell repertoires in cytomegalovirus infection. At the level of the study: Both CMV infection and a matching HLA type were indicated by public TCR beta signatures. Overall study results and limits: Using cumulative public TCR beta family frequency, the authors identified those who carried CMV together with the relevant HLA. It was HLA-C-restricted CMV-specific TCR beta clonotypes that dominated the response ex vivo.

The V and J ends lost 5 bases and 0 bases respectively, with 16 bases between them. Germline V gives CDR1 MGHRA, CDR2 YSYEKL. The CDR3 has 16 residues. With respect to this clonotype: The target antigen is unknown.

TCRdb reanalysed the reads using MiXCR and keeps one entry per CDR3 protein. This table has hundreds of thousands of distinct CDR3 sequences, roughly 36% appearing once. The chain employs TRBV4-1 and TRBJ1-1; TRBD1 might be the D (5 bases). The sample consisted of PBMCs. The clonotype originates from a human donor in good health (CMV status not recorded). Some clones in this sample may be carry-over from other donors' samples. The CDR3 protein is CASSERGTGLNTEAFF. In DNA form, the CDR3 reads TGCGCCAGCAGCGAAAGGGGTACGGGACTGAACACTGAAGCTTTCTTT.